This TCR beta chain derives from a study of blood T cell repertoires in COVID-19. TCRdb's copy holds only in-frame clones and misses some; the assay was immunoSEQ multiplex PCR. The sample yields about 170,000 clones, about nine tenths seen once. This TCR came from a man between 65 and 80 years old with acute or convalescent COVID-19. Sequencing used peripheral blood.

CDR3 region: CASSQDIVRGTYSNQPQHF. DNA of the CDR3: TGCGCCAGCAGCCAAGATATTGTTCGGGGAACGTATAGCAATCAGCCCCAGCATTTT. This chain connects TRBV4-3 to TRBJ1-5, with D unclear. Germline CDR1 and CDR2: LGHNA and YSLEER. V lost 0 bases to trimming and J lost 0 bases, with 18 bases between them. The CDR3 consists of 19 residues.